The 32 T cell receptor beta chains in this list originate from one sample, sequenced in a study of T cell responses to AZD1222 COVID-19 vaccine. The method was immunoSEQ multiplex PCR; TCRdb's version includes in-frame clones alone and lacks a portion of them. Here the sample spans some 130,000 clones, around 90% being singletons. The sequences come from peripheral blood, collected on day 0 of AZD1222 vaccination. These receptor sequences come from an adult in good health.

Only one count was recorded for this clone. This sequence joins TRBV15 and TRBJ2-3; 10 bases fit TRBD2. The junction had 9 bases not matched to a gene; V was cut back by 0 bases and J by 6 bases. The CDR3 runs 17 residues. Germline-derived CDR1 and CDR2 are LNHNV and YYDKDF (reference sequence). This CDR3 is CATSREIISGRLDTQYF. CDR3 nucleotides: TGTGCCACCAGCAGAGAGATCATTAGCGGGAGGCTGGATACGCAGTATTTT. Drawing the rest from reference TRBV15 and TRBJ2-3, the complete variable domain is DAMVIQNPRYQVTQFGKPVTLSCSQTLNHNVMYWYQQKSSQAPKLLFHYYDKDFNNEADTPDNFQSRRPNTSFCFLDIRSPGLGDTAMYLCATSREIISGRLDTQYFGPGTRLTVL.

The CDR3 here is CASSQDLDRVTGYTF. CDR3 nucleotide sequence: TGCGCCAGCAGCCAAGACCTGGACAGGGTGACGGGCTACACCTTC. J is TRBJ1-2 and V is TRBV4-3, with TRBD1 identical over 8 bases. Per germline, CDR1 LGHNA and CDR2 YSLEER. V shed 0 bases, J shed 8 bases, and the junction held 8 bases outside the gene matches. The CDR3 sequence is 15 residues long.

The sample holds one count of this clone. This chain uses TRBV20-1 with TRBJ2-7; TRBD2 matches at 8 bases. The CDR3 extends over 13 amino acids. CDR1 and CDR2 from the germline V gene are DFQATT and SNEGSKA (reference sequence). V dropped 3 bases and J dropped 9; count of bases not matched to a gene: 10. CDR3 DNA sequence: TGCAGTGCTAGTTTCGGGAGGGCCCTAGCGCAGTACTTC. The encoded protein is CSASFGRALAQYF.

DNA of the CDR3: TGCGCCAGCAGCCAAGATGAGGGACTCGCTAACTATGGCTACACCTTC. It codes for CASSQDEGLANYGYTF. The gene calls are TRBV4-3 and TRBJ1-2; D perhaps matches TRBD1 (5 bases). The V and J ends lost 0 bases and 0 bases respectively, with 11 bases between them. CDR1 and CDR2 from the germline V gene are LGHNA and YSLEER. The CDR3 runs 16 residues.

The chain uses TRBV11-3 and TRBJ1-5; D gene unclear. Germline loops: CDR1 SGHNT, CDR2 YENEEA. The V gene lost 5 bases and the J gene lost 2 bases, with 10 bases spanning the gap. The CDR3 has 14 residues. The CDR3 sequence is CASSPSCGNQPQHF. The CDR3 region has the DNA TGTGCCAGCAGCCCCAGCTGTGGCAATCAGCCCCAGCATTTT.

The chain links TRBV27 to TRBJ1-1; no clear D. V dropped 0 bases and J dropped 2 bases, with 7 bases sitting between them. The CDR3 is made up of 14 amino acids. Germline V CDR1 and CDR2: MNHEY, SMNVEV (reference sequence). This chain's CDR3 is CASSLSAGNTEAFF. CDR3 coding DNA: TGTGCCAGCAGTTTATCGGCGGGAAACACTGAAGCTTTCTTT.

This clone was picked up a small number of times. The chain employs TRBV6-4 and TRBJ2-2; 9 bases fit TRBD2. The CDR3 spans 15 residues. V gave up 0 bases and J gave up 4 bases; unmatched junction bases: 0. Per germline, CDR1 MRHNA and CDR2 SNTAGT. The CDR3 DNA reads TGTGCCAGCAGTGACTCTAGCGGGAGCACCGGGGAGCTGTTTTTT. Translation gives CASSDSSGSTGELFF.

This chain uses TRBV11-2 with TRBJ2-7; TRBD1 is a possible D gene (6 bases). Germline V gene data show CDR1 as SGHAT and CDR2 as FQNNGV. V lost 3 bases and J lost 2, with 11 bases in between. This CDR3 spans 14 amino acids. This CDR3 is CASSLGQTTYEQYF. CDR3 nucleotide sequence: TGTGCCAGCAGCTTGGGACAAACTACCTACGAGCAGTACTTC.

This chain uses TRBV27 with TRBJ2-7; the D call may be TRBD1 or TRBD2 (6 bases each). Trimming took off 2 bases at V and 2 bases at J, with 13 bases between the two ends. Germline-derived CDR1 and CDR2 are MNHEY and SMNVEV (reference sequence). The length of the CDR3 is 15 residues. Written as DNA, the CDR3 is TGTGCCAGCAGTTTAATGGCGGGGACAACCTACGAGCAGTACTTC. Translated, it gives CASSLMAGTTYEQYF.

J is TRBJ2-2 and V is TRBV27; TRBD1 aligns across 10 bases. The V and J ends lost 5 bases and 3 bases, in that order; junction bases with no gene match: 6. The CDR3 has 16 amino acids. The V gene's germline CDR1 is MNHEY and CDR2 SMNVEV (reference sequence). The DNA of the CDR3 is TGTGCCAGCAGTCACGACAGGGGGCGGGACACCGGGGAGCTGTTTTTT. Translation gives CASSHDRGRDTGELFF.

The rearrangement links TRBV4-2 to TRBJ2-1; D is perhaps TRBD1 or TRBD2 (7 bases each). Trimming left V 4 bases short and J 8 bases short, with 12 bases between. CDR3 length: 13 residues. Germline V gene sequence: CDR1 LGHNA, CDR2 YNFKEQ. The CDR3 DNA sequence: TGTGCCAGCAGCCGCCAGGGGGGGGATGAGCAGTTCTTC. It specifies CASSRQGGDEQFF.

The gene calls are TRBV3-1 (or the pseudogene TRBV3-2) and TRBJ2-3; D not certain. In germline, CDR1 is LGHDT, CDR2 YNNKEL (reference sequence). The V and J ends lost 1 base and 3 bases respectively, with 5 bases between them. The CDR3 contains 13 residues. DNA of the CDR3: TGTGCCAGCAGCCAAGGACGGACAGATACGCAGTATTTT. It is translated as CASSQGRTDTQYF.

The rearrangement uses TRBV9 and TRBJ1-1; D not certain. The CDR3 totals 13 residues. The germline V and J ends were trimmed by 6 bases and 0 bases, with 9 bases remaining between them. Looked up from germline, CDR1 is SGDLS and CDR2 is YYNGEE. The CDR3 sequence is CASNMGMNTEAFF. The CDR3 coding sequence is TGTGCCAGCAATATGGGGATGAACACTGAAGCTTTCTTT.

The V and J genes are TRBV10-3 and TRBJ2-6; TRBD1 aligns across 7 bases. The ends lost 6 bases at V and 3 bases at J; junction bases unmatched: 5. The CDR3 sequence is 15 residues long. Germline CDR1 ENHRY, CDR2 SYGVKD. DNA of the CDR3: TGTGCCATCAGCTTAGACAGGGTTGGGGCCAACGTCCTGACTTTC. As protein: CAISLDRVGANVLTF.

This clone came up once. This chain connects TRBV30 to TRBJ2-1; TRBD2 aligns across 13 bases. Germline V lookup: CDR1 GTSNPN, CDR2 SVGIG (reference sequence). Trimming cost V 1 base and J 2 bases; bases outside gene matches: 2. This CDR3 has 16 residues. The CDR3 region is CAWSDTSGRAYNEQFF. The DNA of the CDR3 is TGTGCCTGGAGTGATACTAGCGGGAGGGCCTACAATGAGCAGTTCTTC. The entire variable domain, with the rest obtained from reference TRBV30 and TRBJ2-1, is as follows: SQTIHQWPATLVQPVGSPLSLECTVEGTSNPNLYWYRQAAGRGLQLLFYSVGIGQISSEVPQNLSASRPQDRQFILSSKKLLLSDSGFYLCAWSDTSGRAYNEQFFGPGTRLTVL.

The chain has TRBV12-5 and TRBJ1-2; D remains unclear. The CDR3 runs to 13 residues. The germline V gene has CDR1 LGHNT and CDR2 FRNRAP. The V end lost 1 base, the J end lost 4 bases, and 7 bases lay between the germline ends. The CDR3 nucleotides are TGTGCTAGTGGTTTGGACAGAACCTATGGCTACACCTTC. Translating gives CASGLDRTYGYTF.

In this sample, this clone turned up once. This chain joins TRBV18 and TRBJ1-1; D ambiguous. CDR1 is KGHSH and CDR2 is LQKENI in the germline V gene. The CDR3 runs 15 residues. The V and J ends lost 0 bases and 8 bases respectively, with 16 bases between them. In nucleotides, the CDR3 is TGTGCCAGCTCACCACCGGAGGCCCTAGGCGGGGAAGCTTTCTTT. It yields the protein CASSPPEALGGEAFF.

The chain has TRBV19 and TRBJ1-5; the D gene is possibly TRBD1 (5 bases). The germline V gene has CDR1 LNHDA and CDR2 SQIVND (reference sequence). The V and J ends lost 3 bases and 3 bases respectively, with 12 bases between them. This CDR3 comprises 15 residues. The CDR3 DNA follows: TGTGCCAGTAGTATTACCACAGGCTTCAATCAGCCCCAGCATTTT. Translated: CASSITTGFNQPQHF.

The CDR3: CASSYTRRASGITDTQYF. For the CDR3, the DNA is TGTGCCAGCAGCTATACCCGGAGGGCTAGCGGAATCACAGATACGCAGTATTTT. The gene calls are TRBV7-6 and TRBJ2-3, with 7 bases that match TRBD2. Germline values: CDR1 SGHVS, CDR2 FNYEAQ. CDR3 size: 18 residues. The ends lost 4 bases at V and 2 bases at J; junction bases unmatched: 15.

The V and J genes are TRBV18 and TRBJ1-1; D unclear. CDR1 KGHSH and CDR2 LQKENI come from the germline V gene. Trimming shortened V by 2 bases and J by 1 base, and 8 bases separated the two germline ends. The CDR3 loop spans 14 amino acids. The CDR3 sequence: CASSPEGGNTEAFF. The CDR3 DNA reads TGTGCCAGCTCACCAGAGGGAGGGAACACTGAAGCTTTCTTT.

This chain joins TRBV30 and TRBJ2-7; perhaps TRBD1 as D (5 bases). Germline values: CDR1 GTSNPN, CDR2 SVGIG (reference sequence). The V end was cut by 0 bases, the J end by 4 bases, with 19 bases between. The CDR3 has 16 residues. The CDR3 nucleotides are TGTGCCTGGAGTGTCCCTTTCCCTTTTGGGGCTTACGAGCAGTACTTC. As protein: CAWSVPFPFGAYEQYF.

This CDR3 reads CASSQGLAGSYPYF. CDR3 coding DNA: TGCGCCAGCAGCCAAGGGCTAGCGGGCTCGTACCCGTACTTC. The genes are TRBV4-1 and TRBJ2-5; 8 bases are a match to TRBD2. The CDR3 contains 14 residues. The trim removed 1 base at V and 13 bases at J, leaving 11 bases unmatched. Germline CDR1 is MGHRA and CDR2 is YSYEKL.

The V and J genes are TRBV7-9 and TRBJ2-7; 8 bases line up with TRBD2. This CDR3 is 15 amino acids long. The trim removed 1 base at V and 1 base at J, leaving 3 bases unmatched. The germline gives CDR1 SEHNR, CDR2 FQNEAQ (reference sequence). The CDR3, as DNA: TGTGCCAGCAGCTTAGGGGCGGGAGGTTCCTACGAGCAGTACTTC. This translates into CASSLGAGGSYEQYF.

Only one count was recorded for this clone. V and J are TRBV10-1 and TRBJ2-3; 15 nucleotides agree with TRBD2. V dropped 10 bases and J dropped 0; count of bases not matched to a gene: 5. Germline V gives CDR1 WNHNN, CDR2 SYGVQD (reference sequence). This CDR3 region has 16 residues. The CDR3 nucleotides read TGCGCCATCGGGACTAGCGGGAGGCCTAGCACAGATACGCAGTATTTT. Protein sequence: CAIGTSGRPSTDTQYF.

The chain is built from TRBV30 and TRBJ2-2, with 7 bases fitting TRBD2. The CDR3 consists of 14 residues. V lost 2 bases, J lost 5 bases, and 5 bases stayed unmatched. The germline CDR1 and CDR2 sequences are GTSNPN and SVGIG (reference sequence). As DNA, the CDR3 is TGTGCCTGGAGTAGACTAGCTGGGACCGGGGAGCTGTTTTTT. Protein product: CAWSRLAGTGELFF.

The chain couples TRBV15 to TRBJ1-1; weak D call: TRBD1 (6 bases). This CDR3 is built from 14 residues. V was shortened by 2 bases and J by 4 bases, with 11 bases between the two germline ends. The germline gives CDR1 LNHNV, CDR2 YYDKDF (reference sequence). CDR3 protein: CATSRRGVRTEAFF. CDR3 nucleotides: TGTGCCACCAGCAGAAGGGGGGTTCGCACTGAAGCTTTCTTT.

The V gene is TRBV10-2, the J gene TRBJ2-3; D uncertain. V lost 2 bases and J lost 4, with 7 bases in between. Germline V gives CDR1 WSHSY, CDR2 SAAADI. The CDR3 spans 13 residues. The CDR3 nucleotides are TGCGCCAGCAGTGAGGCCCCCCCAGATACGCAGTATTTT. This encodes CASSEAPPDTQYF.

The chain employs TRBV6-1 and TRBJ1-6, with 7 bases aligning to TRBD1. The CDR3 contains 17 residues. The ends lost 3 bases at V and 3 bases at J; junction bases unmatched: 8. Germline lookup yields CDR1 MNHNS and CDR2 SASEGT. CDR3 coding DNA: TGTGCCAGCAGTGAGGTTGGACAGGCGATCTATAATTCACCCCTCCACTTT. It specifies CASSEVGQAIYNSPLHF.

The count of this clone is one. This rearrangement joins TRBV19 to TRBJ2-2; TRBD2 might be the D (6 bases). Germline assignment: CDR1 LNHDA and CDR2 SQIVND (reference sequence). The CDR3 spans 14 residues. Trimming took 5 bases from V and 7 from J, leaving 14 bases between them. The CDR3 sequence: CASSETGEGGELFF. The CDR3 coding sequence is TGTGCCAGTAGTGAGACGGGAGAGGGCGGGGAGCTGTTTTTT.

This chain links TRBV7-7 with TRBJ2-5; 11 bases are shared with TRBD2. This CDR3 contains 15 residues. Germline-derived CDR1 and CDR2 are SSHAT and FNYEAQ (reference sequence). Trimming cost V 4 bases and J 5 bases; bases outside gene matches: 6. CDR3 sequence: CASSSTSGSAETQYF. CDR3 in DNA: TGTGCCAGCAGCTCCACTAGCGGGAGTGCTGAGACCCAGTACTTC.

This chain connects TRBV18 to TRBJ2-7; TRBD1 agrees at 7 bases. In germline, CDR1 is KGHSH, CDR2 LQKENI. The CDR3 is made up of 17 amino acids. Unmatched junction bases numbered 9, after V lost 1 base and J lost 0 bases. CDR3 in DNA: TGTGCCAGCTCACCACTCATGACAGGGAAGAGCTCCTACGAGCAGTACTTC. Protein sequence: CASSPLMTGKSSYEQYF.

The V call is TRBV15, the J call TRBJ1-3; D unresolved. CDR3 length: 16 residues. Germline values: CDR1 LNHNV, CDR2 YYDKDF (reference sequence). The V end lost 6 bases, the J end lost 2 bases, and 17 bases lay between the germline ends. CDR3 coding DNA: TGTGCCACCAGACGAAGCGGAGGGATCCCTGGAAACACCATATATTTT. It is translated as CATRRSGGIPGNTIYF.